These T cell receptor beta chains were read from a single sample in a study of CD8+ T cells in alopecia areata. The table came from immunoSEQ multiplex PCR; TCRdb's copy has only in-frame clones and leaves some out. Of approximately 150,000 clones listed, about three fifths are singletons. The sample here was CD4+ T cells sorted from blood, taken at roughly week 55, from a patient treated with tofacitinib. These receptors all stem from a human donor with alopecia areata. Each CDR3 is given with its conserved first and last residue. The D gene is left open where the match is weak. Clone size is shown for a subset of rows, as once, few, many or a class of expanded clone.

TRBD1 | TRBJ2-6 | NA | TRBV25-1 | TGTGCCAGCAGTAACCGGGACAGGGGGTCGGGGGCCAACGTCCTGACTTTC | CASSNRDRGSGANVLTF
NA | TRBJ1-2 | NA | TRBV27 | TGTGCCAGCAGTTTAGTGGGGGTTGGAGGTAACTATGGCTACACCTTC | CASSLVGVGGNYGYTF
NA | TRBJ2-5 | NA | TRBV30 | TGTGCCTGGAGTGTAAGCGGCCCCAGCGGAGAGACCCAGTACTTC | CAWSVSGPSGETQYF
NA | TRBJ2-3 | NA | TRBV2 | TGTGCCAGCATACGGGACAAATATACTACGCAGTATTTT | CASIRDKYTTQYF
NA | TRBJ2-5 | NA | TRBV29-1 | TGCAGCGTTGGAGAGACCCAGTACTTC | CSVGETQYF
NA | TRBJ2-2 | few | TRBV29-1 | TGCAGCGTTGAAGTTATAGGGGCGGGTACCGGGGAGCTGTTTTTT | CSVEVIGAGTGELFF
TRBD1 | TRBJ2-5 | NA | TRBV11-2 | TGTGCCAGCAGCCCCGGCGGACAGGGGGACCAAGAGACCCAGTACTTC | CASSPGGQGDQETQYF
NA | TRBJ2-1 | NA | TRBV29-1 | TGCAGCGTTGATTCGCTTCCGCGATATGAGCAGTTCTTC | CSVDSLPRYEQFF
TRBD1 | TRBJ1-1 | NA | TRBV29-1 | TGCAGCTGCGGGACAGGGGTAACTGAAGCTTTCTTT | CSCGTGVTEAFF
NA | TRBJ2-7 | NA | TRBV30 | TGTGCCTGGAGTGTACTCGGGGGCGAGCAGTACTTC | CAWSVLGGEQYF
NA | TRBJ1-2 | NA | TRBV30 | TGTGCCTGGAGTCGTTCGGGGGGAATGAGCGGCTACACCTTC | CAWSRSGGMSGYTF
TRBD1 | TRBJ2-7 | NA | TRBV7-9 | TGTGCCAGCAGCTTAGGACAGGGACAGCAGTACTTC | CASSLGQGQQYF
NA | TRBJ2-6 | NA | TRBV28 | TGTGCCAGCACCCGAGGTGGGGCCAACGTCCTGACTTTC | CASTRGGANVLTF
NA | TRBJ1-1 | NA | TRBV4-1 | TGCGCCAGCAGCCAAGATGGAGGGGCCCATATAATGAACACTGAAGCTTTCTTT | CASSQDGGAHIMNTEAFF
NA | TRBJ1-2 | NA | TRBV5-1 | TGCGCCAGCAGCCTCCCGGGACGCATCTATGGCTACACCTTC | CASSLPGRIYGYTF
NA | TRBJ1-1 | NA | TRBV7-9 | TGTGCCAGCAGCTTATACGGCACTGAAGCTTTCTTT | CASSLYGTEAFF
TRBD1 | TRBJ2-7 | NA | TRBV27 | TGTGCCAGCAGCATAGGACAGGGAGCCTACGAGCAGTACTTC | CASSIGQGAYEQYF
NA | TRBJ2-2 | NA | TRBV30 | TGTGCCTGGAGCCCTGACGGCACCGGGGAGCTGTTTTTT | CAWSPDGTGELFF
TRBD2 | TRBJ2-5 | NA | TRBV30 | TGTGCCTGGAGTCTTAAAAGCGGGGGGTACCAAGAGACCCAGTACTTC | CAWSLKSGGYQETQYF
NA | TRBJ1-2 | few | TRBV18 | TGTGCCAGCTCACGTGAGCCGGGCGTCTACACCTTC | CASSREPGVYTF
NA | TRBJ2-1 | NA | TRBV10-3 | TGTGCCATCAGTAGGGCCACTGAGCAGTTCTTC | CAISRATEQFF
TRBD1 | TRBJ2-7 | NA | TRBV15 | TGTGCCACCAGCAGAGGGGACAGAACCTACGAGCAGTACTTC | CATSRGDRTYEQYF
NA | TRBJ1-2 | few | TRBV4-2 | TGTGCCAGCAGCCAAGAAGCCGGGACATCATTTGGCTACACCTTC | CASSQEAGTSFGYTF
NA | TRBJ1-1 | NA | TRBV25-1 | TGTGCATCCCTGGATAAGGGGGAGGCTTTCTTT | CASLDKGEAFF
TRBD1 | TRBJ2-7 | NA | TRBV29-1 | TGCAGCGTGGCCGACGGGACAGGCGAGGAAGAGCAGTACTTC | CSVADGTGEEEQYF
NA | TRBJ1-1 | NA | TRBV11-2 | TGTGCCAGCAGCTTAGTGGATGGCTTAGCTTTCTTT | CASSLVDGLAFF
NA | TRBJ1-1 | NA | TRBV29-1 | TGCAGCGCCTCGACGGGGACGGGCACTGAAGCTTTCTTT | CSASTGTGTEAFF
NA | TRBJ1-2 | NA | TRBV4-1 | TGCGCCAGCAGCCAAGATGGGAGGGACTATGGCTACACCTTC | CASSQDGRDYGYTF
TRBD1 | TRBJ2-7 | NA | TRBV15 | TGTGCCACCAGCAGAGAGCGACAGGGGGCCTACGAGCAGTACTTC | CATSRERQGAYEQYF
NA | TRBJ2-5 | NA | TRBV10-3 | TGTGCCATCAGTGAGTCGGGGCAGCCAGAGACCCAGTACTTC | CAISESGQPETQYF
TRBD2 | TRBJ2-1 | NA | TRBV6-6 | TGTGCCAGCAGTTACTCGAGGCGGGGGGGTAATGAGCAGTTCTTC | CASSYSRRGGNEQFF
NA | TRBJ2-4 | NA | TRBV5-1 | TGCGCCAGCAGCTTGGCTGGGGTAGGCATTCAGTACTTC | CASSLAGVGIQYF
NA | TRBJ1-5 | few | TRBV4-1 | TGCGCCAGCAGCCCTCTTCAGGGTAGAAAACCGTTTGGGCCCCAGCATTTT | CASSPLQGRKPFGPQHF
NA | TRBJ2-7 | NA | TRBV6-1 | TGTGCCAGCAGTGGACCCACCCAATCGGAGCAGTACTTC | CASSGPTQSEQYF
NA | TRBJ2-3 | NA | TRBV5-1 | TGCGCCAGCAGCTTGGCCAGACAGGGCACAGATACGCAGTATTTT | CASSLARQGTDTQYF
NA | TRBJ1-2 | once | TRBV29-1 | TGCAGCGTTGACCCTTCAGGAAGTGCCCGGGTCGGCTACACCTTC | CSVDPSGSARVGYTF
NA | TRBJ1-2 | NA | TRBV19 | TGTGCCAGTAGGGGGAACAACTATGGCTACACCTTC | CASRGNNYGYTF
NA | TRBJ1-2 | NA | TRBV7-9 | TGTGCCAGCAGCTTTTTAACAGGCAACTATGGCTACACCTTC | CASSFLTGNYGYTF
TRBD1 | TRBJ2-7 | NA | TRBV30 | TGTGCCTGGAGGGGGATTGACAGGGTTGGTGAGCAGTACTTC | CAWRGIDRVGEQYF
NA | TRBJ2-6 | NA | TRBV30 | TGTGCCTGGAGTCTGGTCCCGATGGGGGCCAACGTCCTGACTTTC | CAWSLVPMGANVLTF
NA | TRBJ1-6 | NA | TRBV9 | TGTGCCAGCAGCGCCACTGCCGGGGGCTATAATTCACCCCTCCACTTT | CASSATAGGYNSPLHF
NA | TRBJ2-7 | NA | TRBV5-6 | TGTGCCAGCAGCTTTACAAGCGAGCAGTACTTC | CASSFTSEQYF
NA | TRBJ2-3 | few | TRBV7-9 | TGTGCCAGCAGCTTAGGGGACTCCACAGATACGCAGTATTTT | CASSLGDSTDTQYF
TRBD1 | TRBJ1-1 | NA | TRBV5-1 | TGCGCCAGCAGCACGGGACAGCCGAACACTGAAGCTTTCTTT | CASSTGQPNTEAFF
TRBD1 | TRBJ1-2 | few | TRBV7-2 | TGTGCCAGCAGCTGGACAGGGAAGGATGGCTACACCTTC | CASSWTGKDGYTF
TRBD1 | TRBJ1-1 | NA | TRBV6-5 | TGTGCCAGCAGGCAGACAGGGGGAGTCACTGAAGCTTTCTTT | CASRQTGGVTEAFF
NA | TRBJ2-2 | few | TRBV29-1 | TGCAGCGTTGGTCCTGGGACACAAAGCGGGGAGCTGTTTTTT | CSVGPGTQSGELFF
TRBD1 | TRBJ2-5 | once | TRBV5-6 | TGTGCCAGCAGGGAAGAGAGGGGGCCGAAGACCCAGTACTTC | CASREERGPKTQYF
NA | TRBJ1-3 | NA | TRBV30 | TGTGCCTGGAGTGTAAGCTCTGGAAACACCATATATTTT | CAWSVSSGNTIYF
TRBD1 | TRBJ1-2 | NA | TRBV6-5 | TGTGCCAGCAGTTTCGGACAGGTGTCTGGCTACACCTTC | CASSFGQVSGYTF
NA | TRBJ1-1 | NA | TRBV30 | TGTGCCTGGGGCTTGTGGACTGAAGCTTTCTTT | CAWGLWTEAFF